This TCR beta chain was recorded in a study of T cell repertoires in cytomegalovirus infection (dated by TCRdb to about 2019). Regarding the research as a whole: Alongside well-studied HLA-B-restricted epitopes, the peptide stimulations were aimed at recently identified HLA-C-restricted CMV epitopes, whose presentation resists viral immunomodulation. Because public TCR beta signatures pointed to carriage of CMV infection together with the matching HLA type, the HLA type of each donor mattered for the analysis.

TCRdb records Illumina HiSeq 1500 as the sequencer. TCRdb handled the public reads itself, with Q25 trimming in fastp and clone calling in MiXCR, and kept productive beta chains. Rows with a matching CDR3 protein are joined into one entry that keeps the most common DNA and genes. The sample table contains approximately 910,000 distinct CDR3 sequences; only one count was recorded for around 30% of them. Of the sample, roughly an eighth falls within the top ten clones. According to the study, the label for this sample's treatment or condition signals: in vitro stimulation with specific CMV peptide epitopes to enrich CMV-specific T cells. What the research found in general, with its limitations: The ex vivo response was dominated by HLA-C-restricted CMV-specific TCR beta clonotypes, which also provided the single most frequent clonotype in two of eight donors. Carriers of CMV infection plus the relevant HLA type were discriminated by the cumulative frequency of public TCR beta family members in the study cohort and in an independent 352-donor cohort.

This clonotype appeared a single time. Its binding antigen is unknown. Base qualities are not recorded, but no much larger clone differs from it by a single base. One read amounts to weak evidence. CDR1 SGHDT and CDR2 YYEEEE were looked up in the germline V gene. Its CDR3 holds 16 amino acids, cysteine through phenylalanine. The CDR3 DNA has 48 bases and is translated from base 1. V ends up 0 bases short and J 4 bases short, with an unmatched junction base count of 6. The specimen was cultured CD8+ T cells from PBMCs, collected from culture after CMV antigen stimulation. The clonotype originates from a human donor in good health (CMV status not recorded). Some clones in this sample may be carry-over from other donors' samples. The chain is made from TRBV5-6 and TRBJ1-2, with 10 junctional bases fitting TRBD1. This receptor has the CDR3 CASSLERQGASYGYTF. The DNA reads TGTGCCAGCAGCTTGGAGAGACAGGGGGCGAGCTATGGCTACACCTTC.